The 13 T cell receptor beta chains presented below share a single source sample, sequenced in a study of human T cells and chemical hapten exposure. TCRdb independently ran MiXCR on the RACE reads; one entry per CDR3 protein. Counted here are roughly 180,000 distinct CDR3 sequences, about a fifth occurring once; the ten biggest clones make up under 8.5%. As to time point: patch test 1, 2 weeks after DPC sensitization. Treatment in this sample: therapeutic diphenylcyclopropenone sensitization with weekly scalp DPC. This specimen consisted of whole blood, obtained in connection with sensitization to the hapten diphenylcyclopropenone (DPC). These receptors all stem from a woman in her fifties or sixties with alopecia areata. Some clones in this sample may be carry-over from other donors' samples.

This clonotype was seen only a few times. The chain couples TRBV5-5 to TRBJ2-1, with a tentative D call TRBD2 (5 bases). Germline V gives CDR1 SGHKS, CDR2 YYEKEE (reference sequence). This CDR3 has 13 residues. V lost 6 bases to trimming and J lost 10 bases, with 17 bases between them. The chain's CDR3 is CASTEDWPSEQFF. The CDR3 nucleotides are TGTGCCAGCACGGAGGACTGGCCCTCGGAGCAGTTCTTC.

This rearrangement joins TRBV18 to TRBJ2-1, with 11 bases aligning to TRBD2. Germline CDR1 is KGHSH and CDR2 is LQKENI. V was pared by 3 bases and J by 5 bases, with 0 bases of the junction left unmatched. This CDR3 is 14 amino acids long. CDR3 in amino acids: CASSPTSGDNEQFF. In DNA form, the CDR3 reads TGTGCCAGCTCACCGACTAGCGGGGACAATGAGCAGTTCTTC.

J is TRBJ2-5 and V is TRBV21-1; the table's D gene call, TRBD1, was not cross checked with the DNA. TRBV21-1 is given as a pseudogene. The length of the CDR3 is 15 residues. CDR3 loop: CASSKAGTGSETQYF. CDR3 DNA: TGTGCCAGCAGCAAAGCGGGGACAGGGAGCGAGACCCAGTACTTC.

This clonotype appeared a few times. The V gene is TRBV5-1, the J gene TRBJ2-7; a possible D gene is TRBD1 (5 bases). V lost 4 bases to trimming and J lost 6 bases, with 11 bases between them. Germline V gene lookup returns CDR1 SGHRS and CDR2 YFSETQ. This CDR3 is 12 amino acids long. The CDR3 DNA sequence: TGCGCCAGCAGCCCCGAAGGGGTCGAGCAGTACTTC. Translating it yields CASSPEGVEQYF.

The table lists this clonotype with a few counts. V is TRBV2 and J is TRBJ2-1, with 9 bases lining up with TRBD2. V gave up 7 bases and J gave up 15 bases; unmatched junction bases: 10. Germline assignment: CDR1 SNHLY and CDR2 FYNNEI. The CDR3 totals 12 residues. CDR3 nucleotides: TGTGCCAGCATTATGGTGAGCGGGAGGCTGTTCTTC. It encodes CASIMVSGRLFF.

This clonotype was seen only a few times. The chain has TRBV6-5 and TRBJ2-7; D uncertain. This CDR3 contains 15 residues. The germline CDR1 and CDR2 sequences are MNHEY and SVGAGI. V shed 0 bases and J shed 0 bases, with 9 bases lying between them. DNA for the CDR3: TGTGCCAGCAGTTACTCGTCCGCCAGCTCCTACGAGCAGTACTTC. Protein sequence: CASSYSSASSYEQYF.

This clonotype was found many times. This chain joins TRBV30 and TRBJ1-2; no reliable D call. V was trimmed by 1 base and J by 4 bases, leaving 10 bases between them. CDR3 size: 13 residues. Germline V gene lookup returns CDR1 GTSNPN and CDR2 SVGIG (reference sequence). CDR3 sequence (DNA): TGTGCCTGGAGTGACAAGCGGCTCTATGGCTACACCTTC. Its translation is CAWSDKRLYGYTF.

This clonotype was seen only a few times. CDR3 sequence reads: CATGGRPDTQYF. In nucleotides, the CDR3 is TGTGCCACCGGGGGCCGACCCGATACGCAGTATTTT. This chain connects TRBV6-5 to TRBJ2-3; possibly TRBD1 or TRBD2 for D (6 bases each). The CDR3 spans 12 residues. In germline, CDR1 is MNHEY, CDR2 SVGAGI. Trimming pared 10 bases from V and 6 bases from J, leaving 14 bases between.

This clonotype turned up a few times. The genes are TRBV13 and TRBJ2-1; TRBD2 matches at 9 bases. Looked up from germline, CDR1 is PRHDT and CDR2 is FYEKMQ (reference sequence). J was trimmed by 9 bases and V by 3 bases; bases with no gene match: 6. The CDR3 is 14 amino acids. CDR3 bases: TGTGCCAGCAGCTTCAGCGGGAGGAGTGTTGAGCAGTTCTTC. Its translation: CASSFSGRSVEQFF.

This chain uses TRBV11-2 with TRBJ2-5; tentative D call: TRBD1 (6 bases). Germline V CDR1 and CDR2: SGHAT, FQNNGV. The V end was cut by 5 bases, the J end by 5 bases, with 15 bases between. The length of the CDR3 is 14 residues. CDR3 protein: CASSRRTEGETQYF. In DNA, the CDR3 is TGTGCCAGCAGCCGACGGACAGAGGGGGAGACCCAGTACTTC.

The rearrangement links TRBV19 to TRBJ2-3; D assignment may be TRBD1 or TRBD2 (6 bases each). V gave up 10 bases and J gave up 4 bases, with 18 bases separating them. Germline loops: CDR1 LNHDA, CDR2 SQIVND (reference sequence). This CDR3 has 14 amino acids. The CDR3 region is CATAWGAAADTQYF. The CDR3 nucleotides are TGTGCCACCGCGTGGGGGGCGGCAGCAGATACGCAGTATTTT.

This clonotype was observed a handful of times. The chain has TRBV2 and TRBJ2-3; 9 nucleotides line up with TRBD2. The CDR3 loop spans 15 amino acids. Trimming at V came to 2 bases and at J to 6 bases, leaving 6 bases not matched to a gene. Germline assignment: CDR1 SNHLY and CDR2 FYNNEI. In nucleotides, the CDR3 is TGTGCCAGCAGTGAAAAAAGCGGGAGGTCGGATACGCAGTATTTT. Amino acids: CASSEKSGRSDTQYF.

This sequence joins TRBV6-6 and TRBJ1-5, with D possibly matching TRBD1 (5 bases). CDR1 MNHNY and CDR2 SVGAGI come from the germline V gene (reference sequence). The ends were cut back, 7 bases at V and 2 bases at J, with 15 bases in the middle. CDR3 length: 15 residues. DNA for the CDR3: TGTGCCAGCACCTATCAGGGTGTAGGCAATCAGCCCCAGCATTTT. The encoded protein is CASTYQGVGNQPQHF.